This entry describes one T cell receptor (beta chain). The record originates from a study of blood T cell repertoires in COVID-19. Germline CDR1 reads SGHNT; CDR2 reads YYREEE (reference sequence). The CDR3 covers 15 residues. Trimming took 4 bases from V and 4 from J; bases not matched to a gene: 8. How the authors handled the data: Reference gene primer amplification gave estimated nucleated cell counts. Measured with immunoSEQ multiplex PCR; TCRdb has only the in-frame clones, and not every one. The V and J calls and clone size are taken from that table; D and trimming were inferred from the DNA. The sample shows around 230,000 clones, about four fifths of them seen only once.

The TCR comes from a woman aged 80 or older with acute or convalescent COVID-19. Sequences were obtained from peripheral blood. This chain connects TRBV5-4 to TRBJ2-1, with TRBD1 identical over 7 bases. The CDR3 protein is CASSPPGTDYNEQFF. The CDR3 DNA sequence: TGTGCCAGCAGCCCACCCGGGACAGATTACAATGAGCAGTTCTTC.